This T cell receptor (beta chain) was found in a study of blood T cell repertoires in COVID-19. Study as a whole: Samples of COVID-19 (acute and convalescent) were obtained from the United States, Italy and Spain. Nucleic acid was either cDNA or gDNA, and it came from T cells, B-cell-depleted T cells, or PBMCs.

In the source study's methods: Amplification with reference gene primers provided the estimates of nucleated cell counts. Data came from immunoSEQ multiplex PCR; TCRdb stores just in-frame clones and leaves some out. That table furnishes V, J and clone size, whereas the DNA furnished D and trimming. Here the sample spans 150,000 to 200,000 clones, around four fifths being singletons. The germline CDR1 and CDR2 sequences are KGHSH and LQKENI. This CDR3 spans 15 amino acids. Deletions cut 1 base from V and 0 bases from J, with 9 bases between. This receptor was obtained from a woman in her 30s with acute or convalescent COVID-19. The sample was peripheral blood. V and J are TRBV18 and TRBJ1-1; D is possibly TRBD1 (6 bases). The chain's CDR3 is CASSPQQGLNTEAFF. The CDR3 region has the DNA TGTGCCAGCTCACCACAACAGGGTTTGAACACTGAAGCTTTCTTT.